The 3 T cell receptor beta chains reported below all come from one sample, sequenced in a study of molecular identifiers for immune sequencing clone quantification. TCRdb used MiXCR to reprocess the PCR reads, holding one entry per CDR3 protein. The sample records approximately 500,000 distinct CDR3 sequences, roughly a fifth being singletons. Sequenced sample: naive CD8+ T cells from blood, with Jurkat cell RNA spiked in. Subset denoted: FACS-sorted CD8+CD4-CCR7+CD45RA+ naive T cells. The receptor set was obtained from a human donor in good health. Some libraries in this study had Jurkat cell RNA spiked in.

The V call is TRBV4-2, the J call TRBJ2-7; 9 bases map to TRBD2. The CDR3 is made up of 15 amino acids. Germline CDR1 reads LGHNA; CDR2 reads YNFKEQ. Germline trimming cut 0 bases from V and 7 bases from J; bases unmatched to any gene: 7. The CDR3 coding sequence is TGTGCCAGCAGCCAAGAAGGGACTAGCCCAATAGAGCAGTACTTC. It codes for CASSQEGTSPIEQYF.

This clonotype came up many times. This chain connects TRBV27 to TRBJ2-7, with D maybe TRBD1 (7 bases). V was clipped by 8 bases and J by 6 bases, with 11 bases between them. The CDR3 length is 11 residues. Germline V lookup: CDR1 MNHEY, CDR2 SMNVEV (reference sequence). CDR3 DNA: TGTGCCAGCGTCAGGGGGGCCGAGCAGTACTTC. It specifies CASVRGAEQYF.

Comments on this clonotype: Since a much larger clone is just one base distant, this may be a read error. The V call is TRBV20-1, the J call TRBJ2-5; 14 nucleotides agree with TRBD2. The CDR3 loop spans 17 amino acids. CDR1 and CDR2 from the germline V gene are DFQATT and SNEGSKA (reference sequence). This chain's CDR3 is CSATRLAGGLIQETRYF. The CDR3 DNA reads as TGCAGTGCTACGAGACTAGCGGGGGGGCTCATCCAAGAGACCCGGTACTTC.